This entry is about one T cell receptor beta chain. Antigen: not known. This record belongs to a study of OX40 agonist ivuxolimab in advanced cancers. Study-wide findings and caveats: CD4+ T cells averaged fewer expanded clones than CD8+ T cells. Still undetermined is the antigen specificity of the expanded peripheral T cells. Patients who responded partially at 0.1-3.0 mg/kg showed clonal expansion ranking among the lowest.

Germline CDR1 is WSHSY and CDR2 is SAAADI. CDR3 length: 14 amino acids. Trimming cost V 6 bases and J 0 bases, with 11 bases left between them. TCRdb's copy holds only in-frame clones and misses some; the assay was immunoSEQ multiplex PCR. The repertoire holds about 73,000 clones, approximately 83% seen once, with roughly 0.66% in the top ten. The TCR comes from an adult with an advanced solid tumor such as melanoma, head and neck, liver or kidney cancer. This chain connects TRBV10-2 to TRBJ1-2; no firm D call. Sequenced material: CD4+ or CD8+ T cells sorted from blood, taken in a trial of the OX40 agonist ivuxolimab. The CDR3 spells CASRVDITNYGYTF. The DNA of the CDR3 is TGCGCCAGCAGAGTTGACATAACTAACTATGGCTACACCTTC.